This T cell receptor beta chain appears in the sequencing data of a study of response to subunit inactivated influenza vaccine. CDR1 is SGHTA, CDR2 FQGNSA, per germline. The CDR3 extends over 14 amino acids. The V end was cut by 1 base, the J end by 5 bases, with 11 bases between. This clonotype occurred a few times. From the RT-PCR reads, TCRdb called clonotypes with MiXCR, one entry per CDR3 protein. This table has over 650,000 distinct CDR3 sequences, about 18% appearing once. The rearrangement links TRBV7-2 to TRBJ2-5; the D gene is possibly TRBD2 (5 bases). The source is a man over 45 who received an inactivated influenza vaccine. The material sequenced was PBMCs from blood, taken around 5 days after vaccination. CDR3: CASSLVTGMETQYF. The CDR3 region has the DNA TGTGCCAGCAGCTTAGTCACGGGAATGGAGACCCAGTACTTC.